This TCR beta chain derives from a study of T cells in Graves' hyperthyroidism and ophthalmopathy. The CDR3 has 11 residues. Trimming cost V 4 bases and J 5 bases, with 5 bases left between them. Germline V gene sequence: CDR1 SGHNT, CDR2 YYREEE (reference sequence). From RNA transcripts, TCR beta CDR3 regions were amplified. First-round RT-PCR targeting the TCR CDR3 was performed with the HTBI primer set. TCRdb redid the calling of the multiplex PCR reads with MiXCR, one entry per CDR3 protein. The table shows some 500,000 distinct CDR3 sequences, with around 22% occurring only once. Sequenced sample: blood. This receptor was obtained from a woman aged 25 to 39 with Graves' ophthalmopathy. The genes are TRBV5-4 and TRBJ2-3; D call uncertain. The DNA of the CDR3 is TGTGCCAGCAGCGGGGAAGATACGCAGTATTTT. It translates to CASSGEDTQYF.